This T cell receptor beta chain was captured in a study of T cells in localized non-small cell lung cancer. Study conclusions and caveats: Appearing in adjacent lung were a median roughly 59 of the top 100 tumor clones. Owing to sequencing of a solitary tumor region, heterogeneity cannot be discounted. Greater T cell density in blood accompanied longer overall survival.

CDR1 and CDR2 from the germline V gene are MGHRA and YSYEKL. V was trimmed by 0 bases and J by 8 bases, leaving 11 bases between them. CDR3 length: 14 residues. This table comes from immunoSEQ multiplex PCR, and its TCRdb copy is limited to in-frame clones, with some not included. The data show tens of thousands of clones, about 88% seen once. About this clone: Its antigen is still unknown.

The receptor was isolated from a man between 18 and 50 years old with stage I lung adenocarcinoma. This chain connects TRBV4-1 to TRBJ2-1, with D maybe TRBD1 (5 bases). This specimen consisted of peripheral blood, obtained before any cancer treatment. CDR3 loop: CASSQESQAYEQFF. The CDR3 DNA reads as TGCGCCAGCAGCCAAGAATCACAGGCCTATGAGCAGTTCTTC.